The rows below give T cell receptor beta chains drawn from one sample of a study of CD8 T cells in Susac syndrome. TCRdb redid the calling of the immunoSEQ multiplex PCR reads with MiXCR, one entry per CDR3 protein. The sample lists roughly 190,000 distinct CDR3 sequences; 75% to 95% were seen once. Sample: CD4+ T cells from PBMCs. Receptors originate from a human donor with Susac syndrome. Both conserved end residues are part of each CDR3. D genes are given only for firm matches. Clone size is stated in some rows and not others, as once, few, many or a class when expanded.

cdr3_aa: CASSQDRRVSGFFQQFF
cdr3_nt: TGTGCCAGCAGCCAAGATCGAAGGGTTAGCGGCTTTTTTCAGCAGTTCTTC
j_call: TRBJ2-1
v_call: TRBV4-2
d_call: -
clone_size: -

cdr3_aa: CASSRTSSTYEQYF
cdr3_nt: TGTGCCAGCAGCCGAACCTCCAGCACCTACGAGCAGTACTTC
j_call: TRBJ2-7
v_call: TRBV27
d_call: -
clone_size: -

cdr3_aa: CASSQVAGGPTDTQYF
cdr3_nt: TGTGCCAGCAGCCAAGTGGCGGGGGGGCCTACAGATACGCAGTATTTT
j_call: TRBJ2-3
v_call: TRBV3-1
d_call: TRBD2
clone_size: few

cdr3_aa: CSARAETNEKLFF
cdr3_nt: TGCAGTGCTAGAGCGGAAACTAATGAAAAACTGTTTTTT
j_call: TRBJ1-4
v_call: TRBV20-1
d_call: -
clone_size: -

cdr3_aa: CASSRTSGRRAKNIQYF
cdr3_nt: TGTGCCAGCAGTCGGACTAGCGGCAGGAGGGCCAAAAACATTCAGTACTTC
j_call: TRBJ2-4
v_call: TRBV28
d_call: TRBD2
clone_size: -

cdr3_aa: CATSREQESSPLHF
cdr3_nt: TGTGCCACCAGCAGAGAACAGGAGAGTTCACCCCTCCACTTT
j_call: TRBJ1-6
v_call: TRBV15
d_call: -
clone_size: -

cdr3_aa: CAWRQRGGGNEQYF
cdr3_nt: TGTGCCTGGAGACAACGAGGGGGGGGGAACGAGCAGTACTTC
j_call: TRBJ2-7
v_call: TRBV30
d_call: -
clone_size: -

cdr3_aa: CASSFGLAVVDF
cdr3_nt: TGTGCCAGCAGCTTTGGACTAGCGGTAGTAGACTTC
j_call: TRBJ2-4
v_call: TRBV7-2
d_call: TRBD2
clone_size: -

cdr3_aa: CSVRTGTSNQPQHF
cdr3_nt: TGCAGCGTGCGGACAGGGACCAGCAATCAGCCCCAGCATTTT
j_call: TRBJ1-5
v_call: TRBV29-1
d_call: TRBD1
clone_size: -

cdr3_aa: CASSPTTRGGYTF
cdr3_nt: TGTGCCAGCAGTCCGACGACCCGAGGTGGCTACACCTTC
j_call: TRBJ1-2
v_call: TRBV25-1
d_call: -
clone_size: once

cdr3_aa: CASSLVTFASYEQYF
cdr3_nt: TGTGCCAGCAGCTTAGTCACCTTCGCCTCCTACGAGCAGTACTTC
j_call: TRBJ2-7
v_call: TRBV7-2
d_call: -
clone_size: -

cdr3_aa: CASSPLLTSGRALYQETQYF
cdr3_nt: TGTGCCAGCAGCCCCTTACTTACTAGCGGGAGGGCCCTGTACCAAGAGACCCAGTACTTC
j_call: TRBJ2-5
v_call: TRBV11-2
d_call: TRBD2
clone_size: -

cdr3_aa: CASSAPGTISYNEQFF
cdr3_nt: TGTGCCAGCAGTGCCCCCGGGACGATCTCCTACAATGAGCAGTTCTTC
j_call: TRBJ2-1
v_call: TRBV25-1
d_call: -
clone_size: -

cdr3_aa: CASSSGQVNSPLHF
cdr3_nt: TGTGCCAGCAGCTCAGGACAGGTTAATTCACCCCTCCACTTT
j_call: TRBJ1-6
v_call: TRBV3-1
d_call: TRBD1
clone_size: -

cdr3_aa: CASSQAGTSGYNEQFF
cdr3_nt: TGTGCCAGCAGCCAGGCCGGGACTAGTGGCTACAATGAGCAGTTCTTC
j_call: TRBJ2-1
v_call: TRBV3-1
d_call: TRBD2
clone_size: once

cdr3_aa: CSARDRGSSWSYEQYF
cdr3_nt: TGCAGTGCTAGAGATAGGGGGTCTAGCTGGTCCTACGAGCAGTACTTC
j_call: TRBJ2-7
v_call: TRBV20-1
d_call: -
clone_size: once

cdr3_aa: CASSPGTGAGETQYF
cdr3_nt: TGTGCCAGCAGTCCAGGGACAGGGGCTGGAGAGACCCAGTACTTC
j_call: TRBJ2-5
v_call: TRBV12-3/TRBV12-4
d_call: TRBD1
clone_size: -

cdr3_aa: CASSQVGQGAHEQYF
cdr3_nt: TGTGCCAGCAGCCAAGTGGGGCAGGGGGCCCACGAGCAGTACTTC
j_call: TRBJ2-7
v_call: TRBV3-1
d_call: TRBD1
clone_size: -

cdr3_aa: CSVEDLGQRFNQPQHF
cdr3_nt: TGCAGCGTTGAAGATCTGGGACAGAGGTTCAATCAGCCCCAGCATTTT
j_call: TRBJ1-5
v_call: TRBV29-1
d_call: TRBD1
clone_size: -

cdr3_aa: CASSFSLAEQYF
cdr3_nt: TGTGCCAGCAGTTTTTCTTTGGCCGAGCAGTACTTC
j_call: TRBJ2-7
v_call: TRBV12-3/TRBV12-4
d_call: -
clone_size: -

cdr3_aa: CASSGQTGGNEQFF
cdr3_nt: TGCGCCAGCAGCGGGCAGACCGGGGGGAATGAGCAGTTCTTC
j_call: TRBJ2-1
v_call: TRBV5-1
d_call: TRBD2
clone_size: -

cdr3_aa: CASSLAAVYNEQFF
cdr3_nt: TGCGCCAGCAGCTTGGCCGCAGTCTACAATGAGCAGTTCTTC
j_call: TRBJ2-1
v_call: TRBV5-1
d_call: -
clone_size: -

cdr3_aa: CASSLEGANSNQPQHF
cdr3_nt: TGTGCCAGCAGCCTCGAAGGGGCAAATAGCAATCAGCCCCAGCATTTT
j_call: TRBJ1-5
v_call: TRBV7-9
d_call: -
clone_size: -

cdr3_aa: CASSPLTSGSYNEQFF
cdr3_nt: TGTGCCAGCTCACCGTTAACTAGCGGGTCCTACAATGAGCAGTTCTTC
j_call: TRBJ2-1
v_call: TRBV18
d_call: TRBD2
clone_size: -

cdr3_aa: CASSPGQGSSNTEAFF
cdr3_nt: TGTGCCAGCTCACCGGGACAAGGTAGTTCCAACACTGAAGCTTTCTTT
j_call: TRBJ1-1
v_call: TRBV18
d_call: -
clone_size: -

cdr3_aa: CASTLDRGGVSYNEQFF
cdr3_nt: TGTGCCAGCACCTTAGACAGGGGAGGAGTCTCCTACAATGAGCAGTTCTTC
j_call: TRBJ2-1
v_call: TRBV28
d_call: TRBD1
clone_size: -

cdr3_aa: CSASPQRGGEDEQFF
cdr3_nt: TGCAGTGCTAGCCCTCAGCGGGGGGGCGAGGATGAGCAGTTCTTC
j_call: TRBJ2-1
v_call: TRBV20-1
d_call: TRBD2
clone_size: -

cdr3_aa: CASSLGLAEYNEQFF
cdr3_nt: TGTGCCAGCAGCTTGGGACTAGCGGAGTACAATGAGCAGTTCTTC
j_call: TRBJ2-1
v_call: TRBV5-4
d_call: TRBD2
clone_size: -

cdr3_aa: CATGVFPTSGRGGELFF
cdr3_nt: TGTGCCACCGGTGTTTTCCCCACTAGCGGGCGTGGCGGGGAGCTGTTTTTT
j_call: TRBJ2-2
v_call: TRBV24-1
d_call: TRBD2
clone_size: -

cdr3_aa: CASTESGQGPDTQYF
cdr3_nt: TGTGCCAGTACTGAATCTGGACAGGGGCCAGATACGCAGTATTTT
j_call: TRBJ2-3
v_call: TRBV19
d_call: TRBD1
clone_size: -

cdr3_aa: CASSPGTGIEKLFF
cdr3_nt: TGTGCCAGCAGTCCCGGGACAGGGATAGAAAAACTGTTTTTT
j_call: TRBJ1-4
v_call: TRBV27
d_call: TRBD1
clone_size: -